The present entry profiles one TCR beta chain with its context. Its binding antigen is unknown. This record comes from a study of CXCR3-negative and CXCR3-positive naive CD8 T cells (dated by TCRdb to about 2019). Broadly, across the study: About 135 million TRB reads were obtained in total, roughly 1.5 +/- 0.3 million reads per library. The diversity and physicochemical repertoire analyses included 11 donors pooled from two independent experiments. Naive subsets from 5 donors and memory cells from 3 donors were included in the TRBV-TRBJ cluster analysis. Points the paper makes about the study in general: Because surface CD5, which is linked to self-reactivity in mice, was comparable between the naive subsets, TCR interaction strength was also inferred from TRB CDR3 physicochemical properties. Compared with CXCR3-negative naive cells, CXCR3-positive naive cells had TRB CDR3s with higher hydrophobicity (lower Kidera factor 4), lower energy, and higher strength and volume indices. Naive CXCR3-negative and CXCR3-positive cells from the same donor showed similar TRBV-TRBJ usage, whereas memory cells showed distinct patterns. Freshly isolated PBMCs were used for most assays because CXCR3 expression went down partially after cryopreservation. Both naive subsets had comparably high repertoire diversity, while memory CD8+ T cells had much lower repertoire diversity.

TCRdb shows the sequencer as NextSeq 550. The Human TCR Profiling Kit (MiLaboratory) was used to make UMI-labeled 5' RACE TRB cDNA libraries. The full amount of extracted RNA was used for cDNA synthesis, and the full amount of resulting cDNA was used for PCR amplification. Libraries were prepared in parallel with an identical number of PCR cycles. The paper's data handling went like this. With a minimum of two reads required per UMI, MIGEC and MiXCR pulled out about 49,000 +/- 11,000 unique UMI-labeled TRB cDNA molecules from each library. On average, roughly 40,000 +/- 10,000 functional in-frame TRB CDR3 nucleotide clonotypes lacking stop codons were found per library. Diversity metrics, including normalized Shannon-Wiener and Chao1, were computed in VDJtools after downsampling to 5000 UMI-labeled TRB molecules per sample. For the central five CDR3 residues, VDJtools calculated physicochemical properties weighted by clonotype size, namely interaction energy, strength, volume and Kidera factor 4. After reprocessing by TCRdb, each CDR3 protein sequence is one entry, and no DNA is given. The V and J calls and clone size are TCRdb's, not the authors'. The sample table holds around 84,000 distinct CDR3 sequences. 0.75% to 0.95% of the sample lies in the top ten.

Each CD8+ T cell subset was flow-sorted in triplicate, and 300,000 to 350,000 cells per subset were placed directly into RLT lysis buffer. To exclude memory contaminants, naive CD8+ T cells were stringently defined as CD45RO-CCR7+CD27+CD95-. Peripheral blood mononuclear cells were isolated from buffy coats by standard density gradient centrifugation. A FACSAria III was used to flow-sort naive CD8+ T cells into CXCR3-negative and CXCR3-positive populations. Total RNA was extracted from sorted cells using an RNeasy Mini Kit. CDR1 and CDR2, per the germline V gene, are MNHEY and SVGAGI. From its cysteine to its phenylalanine, the CDR3 spans 13 amino acids. No coding sequence is recorded.

The chain uses TRBV6-5 and TRBJ1-5. The source material was naive CXCR3+ CD8+ T cells from blood. Taken with the paper, the label for cell subset or site translates to: CD45RO-CCR7+CD27+CD95- naive CD8+ T cells expressing CXCR3 (TNR3+). This sequence originates from a human donor in good health. Some clones in this sample may be carry-over from other donors' samples. The CDR3 protein is CASTRGSNQPQHF.